This passage covers 21 T cell receptor beta chains from one sample sequenced in a study of T cell repertoires in cytomegalovirus infection. Using its own MiXCR run on the reads, TCRdb lists one record per CDR3 protein. Among about half a million distinct CDR3 sequences listed, 30% to 40% were seen once. Their specific antigens are unknown. Sequencing used cultured PBMCs, obtained from culture after CMV antigen stimulation. The receptors shown here come from a human donor in good health (CMV status not recorded). Some clones in this sample may be carry-over from other donors' samples.

The chain is built from TRBV27 and TRBJ2-7; 7 positions match TRBD1. The CDR3 contains 14 residues. CDR1 and CDR2 from the germline V gene are MNHEY and SMNVEV (reference sequence). V shed 6 bases, J shed 0 bases, and the junction held 5 bases outside the gene matches. CDR3 coding DNA: TGTGCCAGCAGAAGGACAGGACCCTCCTACGAGCAGTACTTC. It is translated as CASRRTGPSYEQYF.

In its sample, this clonotype was seen many times. The chain links TRBV7-2 to TRBJ1-2; 8 bases line up with TRBD1. Germline V CDR1 and CDR2: SGHTA, FQGNSA. The CDR3 consists of 16 residues. Trimming cost V 2 bases and J 4 bases; bases outside gene matches: 9. CDR3 loop: CASSLHPTGGSYGYTF. The CDR3 bases are TGTGCCAGCAGCTTACACCCAACAGGGGGTAGCTATGGCTACACCTTC.

In this sample, this clonotype turned up once. V is TRBV19 and J is TRBJ1-5; 7 nucleotides match TRBD1. The CDR3 has 16 residues. Germline V gene sequence: CDR1 LNHDA, CDR2 SQIVND (reference sequence). The V and J ends lost 8 bases and 2 bases, in that order; junction bases with no gene match: 12. The CDR3 region is CASLGQNSPGNQPQHF. The CDR3, as DNA: TGTGCCAGTCTGGGACAGAATAGCCCTGGCAATCAGCCCCAGCATTTT.

There are a few counts of this clonotype. The V call is TRBV28, the J call TRBJ2-2; the D is unclear. Germline-derived CDR1 and CDR2 are MDHEN and SYDVKM. This CDR3 spans 14 amino acids. The V end lost 7 bases, the J end lost 1 base, and 10 bases lay between the germline ends. DNA of the CDR3: TGTGCCAGCACCCCCGGCGGGAACACCGGGGAGCTGTTTTTT. Amino acids: CASTPGGNTGELFF.

The chain has TRBV11-3 and TRBJ1-1; possible D gene TRBD1, 5 bases. The ends were cut back, 5 bases at V and 0 bases at J, with 13 bases in the middle. Per germline, CDR1 SGHNT and CDR2 YENEEA. The CDR3 totals 15 residues. CDR3: CASSPRAPMNTEAFF. CDR3 bases: TGTGCCAGCAGCCCCAGGGCGCCGATGAACACTGAAGCTTTCTTT.

The chain uses TRBV7-2 and TRBJ1-5; D ambiguous. Germline lookup yields CDR1 SGHTA and CDR2 FQGNSA. The CDR3 is 13 amino acids. V shed 3 bases and J shed 3 bases, with 6 bases lying between them. The chain's CDR3 is CASSLTNNQPQHF. The DNA of the CDR3 is TGTGCCAGCAGCTTGACAAACAATCAGCCCCAGCATTTT.

This clonotype has only a few counts. The chain combines TRBV7-2 with TRBJ2-5; 10 nucleotides match TRBD2. The V segment lost 1 base and the J segment 5 bases; nucleotides outside the gene matches: 7. The germline gives CDR1 SGHTA, CDR2 FQGNSA. The CDR3 is 16 amino acids. As DNA, the CDR3 is TGTGCCAGCAGCTTAGTAGCGGGAGGCGGCGCGGAGACCCAGTACTTC. It specifies CASSLVAGGGAETQYF.

This clonotype was seen at least ten times. This rearrangement joins TRBV7-2 to TRBJ2-7; TRBD2 matches at 7 bases. This CDR3 contains 13 residues. Trimming removed 5 bases from V and 2 bases from J; junction bases left unmatched: 3. Germline CDR1 and CDR2: SGHTA and FQGNSA. CDR3: CASSRDYAYEQYF. CDR3 bases: TGTGCCAGCAGCCGGGACTATGCCTACGAGCAGTACTTC.

The chain recombines TRBV19 with TRBJ1-1, with D perhaps TRBD1 (6 bases). Germline V gene data show CDR1 as LNHDA and CDR2 as SQIVND (reference sequence). There are 15 residues in the CDR3. Trimming pared 7 bases from V and 11 bases from J, leaving 26 bases between. The CDR3: CASTTDGGRMIRAFF. The CDR3, as DNA: TGTGCCAGTACTACAGATGGGGGGCGGATGATCCGGGCTTTCTTT.

In this sample, this clonotype turned up a few times. The CDR3, as DNA: TGTGCCATCAGTGATGTCCCTCAAGTCTACGAGCAGTACGTC. Residues: CAISDVPQVYEQYV. The chain carries TRBV10-3 and TRBJ2-7; D gene uncertain. The V gene's germline CDR1 is ENHRY and CDR2 SYGVKD. Between the trimmed V and J ends, which lost 3 bases and 3 bases, there was a span of 12 bases. The CDR3 has 14 residues.

This clonotype was picked up one time. The CDR3 loop is CASSLRESGSTDTQYF. CDR3 DNA sequence: TGTGCCAGCAGCCTTCGGGAGAGCGGAAGTACAGATACGCAGTATTTT. The chain is built from TRBV9 and TRBJ2-3; TRBD2 is a possible D gene (6 bases). The CDR3 has 16 amino acids. Between the trimmed V and J ends, which lost 4 bases and 3 bases, there was a span of 18 bases. CDR1 and CDR2 (germline): SGDLS, YYNGEE.

The chain has TRBV20-1 and TRBJ2-7; the D gene is possibly TRBD2 (7 bases). The ends were cut back, 0 bases at V and 0 bases at J, with 9 bases in the middle. CDR3 length: 14 residues. Germline CDR1 DFQATT, CDR2 SNEGSKA (reference sequence). In DNA form, the CDR3 reads TGCAGTGCTAGAGATGGGGGGGCCTCCTACGAGCAGTACTTC. Amino acids: CSARDGGASYEQYF.

The CDR3 DNA reads as TGTGCCAGCAGTTTTTGGCCCCGGGGACAGGGGGCTGGCGAGCAGTACTTC. This translates into CASSFWPRGQGAGEQYF. The V call is TRBV27, the J call TRBJ2-7; 12 bases align to TRBD1. The CDR3 totals 17 residues. The germline gives CDR1 MNHEY, CDR2 SMNVEV (reference sequence). Trimming at V came to 3 bases and at J to 6 bases, leaving 12 bases not matched to a gene.

This clonotype was picked up a small number of times. This chain links TRBV7-3 with TRBJ2-2; D gene uncertain. The germline V and J ends were trimmed by 4 bases and 8 bases, with 14 bases remaining between them. Per the germline V gene, CDR1 is SGHTA and CDR2 is FQGTGA. This CDR3 is built from 14 residues. Here the CDR3 reads CASSSILFAGELFF. CDR3 DNA: TGTGCCAGCAGCTCAATCCTTTTTGCTGGGGAGCTGTTTTTT. Full variable domain (rest looked up from reference TRBV7-3 and TRBJ2-2): GAGVSQTPSNKVTEKGKYVELRCDPISGHTALYWYRQSLGQGPEFLIYFQGTGAADDSGLPNDRFFAVRPEGSVSTLKIQRTERGDSAVYLCASSSILFAGELFFGEGSRLTVL.

This clonotype appeared a single time. The chain couples TRBV19 to TRBJ2-1; a possible D gene is TRBD2 (6 bases). V was clipped by 2 bases and J by 1 base, with 9 bases between them. CDR1 is LNHDA and CDR2 is SQIVND in the germline V gene (reference sequence). This CDR3 contains 15 residues. This chain's CDR3 is CASSIIAVSYNEQFF. The DNA for the CDR3 is TGTGCCAGTAGTATAATAGCGGTATCCTACAATGAGCAGTTCTTC.

The table lists this clonotype with a few counts. The CDR3 reads CASGLGLATDTQYF. The CDR3 DNA reads TGTGCTAGTGGTTTGGGACTAGCCACAGATACGCAGTATTTT. J is TRBJ2-3 and V is TRBV12-5; 7 bases are shared with TRBD2. After removal of 1 base from V and 2 bases from J, the junction contained 0 bases not matched to a gene. Per germline, CDR1 LGHNT and CDR2 FRNRAP. This CDR3 region has 14 residues.

There are a few counts of this clonotype. The CDR3 loop reads CASREGQYSNQPQHF. Written as DNA, the CDR3 is TGCGCCAGCAGGGAGGGACAGTATAGCAATCAGCCCCAGCATTTT. The gene calls are TRBV5-1 and TRBJ1-5; 7 nucleotides line up with TRBD1. CDR1 is SGHRS, CDR2 YFSETQ, per germline. After removal of 5 bases from V and 0 bases from J, the junction contained 5 bases not matched to a gene. CDR3 length equals 15 residues.

This clonotype was seen only a few times. The chain uses TRBV14 and TRBJ2-4, with TRBD1 matching over 10 bases. This CDR3 comprises 16 residues. Trimming at V came to 0 bases and at J to 7 bases, leaving 6 bases not matched to a gene. Germline-derived CDR1 and CDR2 are SGHDN and FVKESK. The CDR3 loop is CASSQERDRGSNIQYF. CDR3 coding DNA: TGTGCCAGCAGCCAAGAACGGGACAGGGGTTCGAACATTCAGTACTTC.

This chain joins TRBV12-3 or TRBV12-4 and TRBJ2-3; 9 nucleotides align to TRBD2. CDR3 length: 16 residues. J gave up 2 bases and V 2 bases, and 5 bases lay outside the gene matches. The CDR3 here is CASSLRASGNTDTQYF. DNA of the CDR3: TGTGCCAGCAGTTTAAGGGCTAGCGGGAACACAGATACGCAGTATTTT.

This clonotype was seen only a few times. This chain connects TRBV27 to TRBJ1-2; 7 bases map to TRBD1. Germline loops: CDR1 MNHEY, CDR2 SMNVEV (reference sequence). The CDR3 has 13 residues. V lost 4 bases and J lost 8; bases outside the gene matches: 7. CDR3 in amino acids: CASSSQGLQGYTF. The CDR3 DNA reads TGTGCCAGCAGTTCACAGGGGCTCCAGGGCTACACCTTC.

The V and J genes are TRBV19 and TRBJ2-7; no clear D gene. In germline, CDR1 is LNHDA, CDR2 SQIVND (reference sequence). The CDR3 is 15 amino acids. Trimming stripped 4 bases from V and 0 bases from J, with 13 bases between. This CDR3 reads CASSRAAESSYEQYF. The CDR3 DNA is TGTGCCAGTAGTAGGGCAGCCGAGTCCTCCTACGAGCAGTACTTC.